Only a few counts were recorded for the clone carrying this TCR beta chain. Original analysis: Quantification of nucleated cells was approximated via reference gene primer amplification. Sequenced by immunoSEQ multiplex PCR; TCRdb stores in-frame clones only, minus some. D and trimming were read from the DNA, whereas the V and J calls and clone size are those reported in that table. The table shows around 80,000 clones, with 60% to 75% occurring only once. These data belong to a study of blood T cell repertoires in COVID-19. Study in general: Sites across the United States, Italy and Spain contributed samples from acute and convalescent COVID-19. T cells, B-cell-depleted T cells, or PBMCs supplied cDNA or gDNA.

V shed 3 bases and J shed 1 base, with 6 bases lying between them. Germline V gives CDR1 KGHSH, CDR2 LQKENI. The CDR3 runs 14 residues. This chain joins TRBV18 and TRBJ1-4; D is possibly TRBD1 (5 bases). The sequenced sample was peripheral blood. The sequence derives from a man aged 50-59 years with active or convalescent COVID-19. The CDR3 DNA reads as TGTGCCAGCTCACCGCAGGGAACTAATGAAAAACTGTTTTTT. Translated: CASSPQGTNEKLFF.